This record looks at one TCR beta chain sequence and its context. Its antigen is still unknown. Here immunoSEQ multiplex PCR was the method, and the copy in TCRdb shows in-frame clones only, minus some. Of 450,000 or so clones in the sample, over 60% are singletons; the top ten hold 12%. Germline V gene sequence: CDR1 SEHNR, CDR2 FQNEAQ (reference sequence). The ends were cut back, 3 bases at V and 4 bases at J, with 18 bases in the middle. The CDR3 runs 16 residues. The data were taken from a study of shared clonotypes between healthy human individuals. General study findings and limits: Sequencing depth was a factor that was expected to affect clonotype sharing among donors.

There were only Caucasian adults among the donors, and all lived in Nashville, Tennessee. This clonotype originated in a middle-aged woman in good health. Some clones in this sample may be carry-over from other donors' samples. The V and J genes are TRBV7-9 and TRBJ2-5, with a weak D call TRBD2 (6 bases). Sequencing used PBMCs. The CDR3, as DNA: TGTGCCAGCAGCTTGGCGAGTTTAGGAGGGCGAGAGACCCAGTACTTC. Protein product: CASSLASLGGRETQYF.